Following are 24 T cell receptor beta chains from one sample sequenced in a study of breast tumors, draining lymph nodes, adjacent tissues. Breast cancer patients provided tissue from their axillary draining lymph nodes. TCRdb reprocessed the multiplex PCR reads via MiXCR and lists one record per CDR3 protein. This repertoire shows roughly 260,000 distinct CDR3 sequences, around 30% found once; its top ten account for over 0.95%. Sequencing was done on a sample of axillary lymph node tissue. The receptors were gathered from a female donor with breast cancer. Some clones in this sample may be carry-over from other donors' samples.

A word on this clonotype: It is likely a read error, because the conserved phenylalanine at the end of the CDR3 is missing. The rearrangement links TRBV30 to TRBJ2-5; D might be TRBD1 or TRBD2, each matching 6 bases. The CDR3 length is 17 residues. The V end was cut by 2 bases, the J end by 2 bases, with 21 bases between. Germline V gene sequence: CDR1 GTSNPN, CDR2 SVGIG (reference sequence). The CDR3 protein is CAWSTLHQGRLQETQYS. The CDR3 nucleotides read TGTGCCTGGAGTACGCTGCATCAGGGGAGGTTGCAAGAGACCCAGTACTCC.

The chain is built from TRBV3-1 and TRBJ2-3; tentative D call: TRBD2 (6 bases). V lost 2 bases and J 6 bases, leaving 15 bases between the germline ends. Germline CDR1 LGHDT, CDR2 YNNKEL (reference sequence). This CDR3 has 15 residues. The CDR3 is CASSQTATREDTQYF. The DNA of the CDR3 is TGTGCCAGCAGCCAAACGGCCACCCGGGAGGATACGCAGTATTTT.

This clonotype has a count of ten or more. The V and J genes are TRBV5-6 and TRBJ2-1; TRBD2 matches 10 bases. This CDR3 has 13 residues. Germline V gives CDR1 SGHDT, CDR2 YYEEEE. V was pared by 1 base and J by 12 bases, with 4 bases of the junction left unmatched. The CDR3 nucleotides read TGTGCCAGCAGCTTGACTAGCGGGGAGAGGCAGTTCTTC. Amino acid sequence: CASSLTSGERQFF. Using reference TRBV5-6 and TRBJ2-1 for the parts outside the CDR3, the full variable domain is DAGVTQSPTHLIKTRGQQVTLRCSPKSGHDTVSWYQQALGQGPQFIFQYYEEEERQRGNFPDRFSGHQFPNYSSELNVNALLLGDSALYLCASSLTSGERQFFGPGTRLTVL.

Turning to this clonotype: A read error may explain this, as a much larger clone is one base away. Here the CDR3 DNA reads TGTGCCAGCAGCCCGGACAGCAGGGGGATACCCGAAGCCATATATTTT. Protein product: CASSPDSRGIPEAIYF. V is TRBV9 and J is TRBJ1-3; 7 positions agree with TRBD1. Germline loops: CDR1 SGDLS, CDR2 YYNGEE. The CDR3 sequence is 16 residues long. V shed 4 bases and J 11 bases; nucleotides not matched to a gene: 18.

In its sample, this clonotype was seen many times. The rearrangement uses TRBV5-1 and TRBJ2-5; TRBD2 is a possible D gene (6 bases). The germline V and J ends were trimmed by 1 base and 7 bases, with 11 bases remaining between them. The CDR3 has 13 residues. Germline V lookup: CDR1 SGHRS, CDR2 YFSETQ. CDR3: CASSLRGDGTQYF. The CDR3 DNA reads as TGCGCCAGCAGCTTGCGCGGGGACGGGACCCAGTACTTC.

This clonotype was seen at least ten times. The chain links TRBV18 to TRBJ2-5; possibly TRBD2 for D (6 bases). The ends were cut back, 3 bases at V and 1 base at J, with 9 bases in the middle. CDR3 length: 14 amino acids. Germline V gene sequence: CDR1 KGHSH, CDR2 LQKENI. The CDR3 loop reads CASSPGGLQETQYF. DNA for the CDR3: TGTGCCAGCTCACCCGGGGGACTCCAAGAGACCCAGTACTTC. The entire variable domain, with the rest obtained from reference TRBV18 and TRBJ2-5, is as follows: NAGVMQNPRHLVRRRGQEARLRCSPMKGHSHVYWYRQLPEEGLKFMVYLQKENIIDESGMPKERFSAEFPKEGPSILRIQQVVRGDSAAYFCASSPGGLQETQYFGPGTRLLVL.

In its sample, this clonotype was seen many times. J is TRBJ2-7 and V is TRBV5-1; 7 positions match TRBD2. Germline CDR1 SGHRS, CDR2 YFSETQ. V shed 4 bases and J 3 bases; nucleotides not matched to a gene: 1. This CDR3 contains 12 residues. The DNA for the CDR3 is TGCGCCAGCAGCAGGGAGGGCTACGAGCAGTACTTC. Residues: CASSREGYEQYF.

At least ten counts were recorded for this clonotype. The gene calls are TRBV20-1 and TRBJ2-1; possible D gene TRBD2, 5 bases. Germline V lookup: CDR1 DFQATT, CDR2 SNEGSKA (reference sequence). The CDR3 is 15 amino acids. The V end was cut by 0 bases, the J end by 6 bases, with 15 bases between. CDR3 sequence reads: CSARESWGAPNEQFF. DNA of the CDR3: TGCAGTGCTAGAGAGTCCTGGGGAGCGCCCAATGAGCAGTTCTTC.

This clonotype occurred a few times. CDR3 nucleotide sequence: TGTGCCAGCCGGGACAGGGTCCACGAGCAGTACTTC. Its protein is CASRDRVHEQYF. The rearrangement joins TRBV6-2 or TRBV6-3 to TRBJ2-7, with 9 bases lining up with TRBD1. Germline V CDR1 and CDR2: MNHEY, SVGEGT. The J segment lost 5 bases and the V segment lost 8 bases, leaving 4 bases of the junction unmatched. This CDR3 is 12 amino acids long.

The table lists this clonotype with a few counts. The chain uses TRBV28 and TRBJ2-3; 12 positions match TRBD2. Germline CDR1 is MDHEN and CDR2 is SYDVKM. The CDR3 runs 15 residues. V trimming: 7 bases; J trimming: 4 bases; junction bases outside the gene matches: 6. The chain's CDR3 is CASTLAGGPSDTQYF. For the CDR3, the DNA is TGTGCCAGCACTCTAGCGGGAGGGCCCTCAGATACGCAGTATTTT.

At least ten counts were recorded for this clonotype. CDR3 in DNA: TGCAGTGCTAGAGTGGGCGGGAGTCTAGACGAGCAGTACTTC. The encoded protein is CSARVGGSLDEQYF. This sequence joins TRBV20-1 and TRBJ2-7; TRBD2 matches at 7 bases. This CDR3 has 14 residues. Germline assignment: CDR1 DFQATT and CDR2 SNEGSKA (reference sequence). V gave up 1 base and J gave up 5 bases; unmatched junction bases: 8.

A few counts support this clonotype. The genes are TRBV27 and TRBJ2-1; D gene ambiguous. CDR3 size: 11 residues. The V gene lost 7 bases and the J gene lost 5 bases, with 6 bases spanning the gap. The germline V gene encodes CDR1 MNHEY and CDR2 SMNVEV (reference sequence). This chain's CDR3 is CASNRNNEQFF. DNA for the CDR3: TGTGCCAGCAATAGGAACAATGAGCAGTTCTTC.

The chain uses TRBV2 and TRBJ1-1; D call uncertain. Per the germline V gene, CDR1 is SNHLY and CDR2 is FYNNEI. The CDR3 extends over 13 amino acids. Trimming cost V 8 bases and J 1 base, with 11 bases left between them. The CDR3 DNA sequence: TGTGCCAGCTCTGGCGACGAGAACACTGAAGCTTTCTTT. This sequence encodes CASSGDENTEAFF.

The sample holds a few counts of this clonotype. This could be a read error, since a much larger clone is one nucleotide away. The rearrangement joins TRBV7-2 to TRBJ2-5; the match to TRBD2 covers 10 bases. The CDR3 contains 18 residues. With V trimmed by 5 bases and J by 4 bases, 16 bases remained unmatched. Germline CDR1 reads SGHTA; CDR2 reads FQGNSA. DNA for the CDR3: TGTGCCAGCAGCCCCGGGGGATCAGCGGGAGGGATTGCAGAGACCCAGTACTTC. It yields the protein CASSPGGSAGGIAETQYF. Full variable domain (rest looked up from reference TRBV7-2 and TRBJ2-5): GAGVSQSPSNKVTEKGKDVELRCDPISGHTALYWYRQSLGQGLEFLIYFQGNSAPDKSGLPSDRFSAERTGGSVSTLTIQRTQQEDSAVYLCASSPGGSAGGIAETQYFGPGTRLLVL.

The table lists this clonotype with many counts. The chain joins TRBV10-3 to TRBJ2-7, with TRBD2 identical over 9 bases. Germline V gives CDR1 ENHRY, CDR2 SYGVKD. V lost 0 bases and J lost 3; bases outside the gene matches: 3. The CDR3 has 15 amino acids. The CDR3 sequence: CAISESGREGYEQYF. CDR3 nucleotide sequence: TGTGCCATCAGTGAGTCGGGGCGGGAGGGCTACGAGCAGTACTTC.

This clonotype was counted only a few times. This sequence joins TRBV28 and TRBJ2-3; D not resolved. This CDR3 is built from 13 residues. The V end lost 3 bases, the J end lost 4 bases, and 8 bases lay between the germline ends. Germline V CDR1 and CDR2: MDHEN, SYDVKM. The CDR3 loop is CASSFRSADTQYF. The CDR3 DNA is TGTGCCAGCAGTTTTCGGAGTGCAGATACGCAGTATTTT.

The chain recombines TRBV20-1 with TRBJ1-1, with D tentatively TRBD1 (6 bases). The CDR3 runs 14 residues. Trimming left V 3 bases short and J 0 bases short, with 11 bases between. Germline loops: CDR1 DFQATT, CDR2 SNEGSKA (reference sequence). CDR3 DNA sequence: TGCAGTGCTAGTTACAGGGTCATGAACACTGAAGCTTTCTTT. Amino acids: CSASYRVMNTEAFF.

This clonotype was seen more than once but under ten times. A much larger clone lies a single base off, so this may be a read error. CDR3 DNA sequence: TGTGCCAGCAGCCAAGACAGTAATCAGCCCCAGCATTTT. Translating gives CASSQDSNQPQHF. V and J are TRBV3-1 and TRBJ1-5; D gene ambiguous. CDR1 is LGHDT and CDR2 is YNNKEL in the germline V gene (reference sequence). Trimming shortened V by 0 bases and J by 4 bases, and 4 bases separated the two germline ends. The CDR3 length is 13 residues.

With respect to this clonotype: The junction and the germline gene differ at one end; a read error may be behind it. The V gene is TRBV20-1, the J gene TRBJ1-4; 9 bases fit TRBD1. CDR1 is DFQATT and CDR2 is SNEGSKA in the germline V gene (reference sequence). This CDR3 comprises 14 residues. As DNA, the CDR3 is TGCAGTGCTGGAGACAGGGGGTCCGAGGAAAAACTGTTTTTT. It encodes CSAGDRGSEEKLFF.

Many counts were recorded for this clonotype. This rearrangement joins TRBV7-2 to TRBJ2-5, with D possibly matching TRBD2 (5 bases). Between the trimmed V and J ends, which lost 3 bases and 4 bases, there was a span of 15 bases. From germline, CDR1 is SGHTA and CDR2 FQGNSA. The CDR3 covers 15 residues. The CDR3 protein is CASSLGGPSGETQYF. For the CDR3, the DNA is TGTGCCAGCAGCTTGGGCGGGCCTTCAGGAGAGACCCAGTACTTC.

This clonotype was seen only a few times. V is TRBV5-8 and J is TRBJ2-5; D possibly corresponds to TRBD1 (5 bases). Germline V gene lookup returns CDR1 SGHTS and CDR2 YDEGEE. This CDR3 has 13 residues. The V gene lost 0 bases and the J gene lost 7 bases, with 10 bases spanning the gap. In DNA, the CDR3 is TGTGCCAGCAGCTTGGAAGGGGTTGGGACCCAGTACTTC. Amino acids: CASSLEGVGTQYF.

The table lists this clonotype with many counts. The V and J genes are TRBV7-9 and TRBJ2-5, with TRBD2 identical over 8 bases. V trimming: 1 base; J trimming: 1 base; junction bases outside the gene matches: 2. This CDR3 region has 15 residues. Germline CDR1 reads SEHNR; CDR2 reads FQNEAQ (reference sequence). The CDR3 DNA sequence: TGTGCCAGCAGCTTAGGAGGGACTAGCCAAGAGACCCAGTACTTC. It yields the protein CASSLGGTSQETQYF. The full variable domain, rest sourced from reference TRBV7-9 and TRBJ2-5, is DTGVSQNPRHKITKRGQNVTFRCDPISEHNRLYWYRQTLGQGPEFLTYFQNEAQLEKSRLLSDRFSAERPKGSFSTLEIQRTEQGDSAMYLCASSLGGTSQETQYFGPGTRLLVL.

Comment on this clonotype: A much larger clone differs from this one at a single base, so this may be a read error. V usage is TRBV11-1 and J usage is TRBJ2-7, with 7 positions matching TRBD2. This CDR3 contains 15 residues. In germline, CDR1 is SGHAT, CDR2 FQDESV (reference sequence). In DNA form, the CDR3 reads TGTGCCAGCAGCTTAGTGGGGACTACCTCCTACGAGCAGTGCTTC. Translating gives CASSLVGTTSYEQCF.

The CDR3 DNA follows: TGTGCCAGCAGCTCACAGGGATCGGGTCTGGAGACCCAGTACTTC. Residues: CASSSQGSGLETQYF. The chain has TRBV5-4 and TRBJ2-5; maybe TRBD1 (6 bases). This CDR3 is built from 15 residues. V was pared by 3 bases and J by 5 bases, with 17 bases between. The germline V gene has CDR1 SGHNT and CDR2 YYREEE (reference sequence).